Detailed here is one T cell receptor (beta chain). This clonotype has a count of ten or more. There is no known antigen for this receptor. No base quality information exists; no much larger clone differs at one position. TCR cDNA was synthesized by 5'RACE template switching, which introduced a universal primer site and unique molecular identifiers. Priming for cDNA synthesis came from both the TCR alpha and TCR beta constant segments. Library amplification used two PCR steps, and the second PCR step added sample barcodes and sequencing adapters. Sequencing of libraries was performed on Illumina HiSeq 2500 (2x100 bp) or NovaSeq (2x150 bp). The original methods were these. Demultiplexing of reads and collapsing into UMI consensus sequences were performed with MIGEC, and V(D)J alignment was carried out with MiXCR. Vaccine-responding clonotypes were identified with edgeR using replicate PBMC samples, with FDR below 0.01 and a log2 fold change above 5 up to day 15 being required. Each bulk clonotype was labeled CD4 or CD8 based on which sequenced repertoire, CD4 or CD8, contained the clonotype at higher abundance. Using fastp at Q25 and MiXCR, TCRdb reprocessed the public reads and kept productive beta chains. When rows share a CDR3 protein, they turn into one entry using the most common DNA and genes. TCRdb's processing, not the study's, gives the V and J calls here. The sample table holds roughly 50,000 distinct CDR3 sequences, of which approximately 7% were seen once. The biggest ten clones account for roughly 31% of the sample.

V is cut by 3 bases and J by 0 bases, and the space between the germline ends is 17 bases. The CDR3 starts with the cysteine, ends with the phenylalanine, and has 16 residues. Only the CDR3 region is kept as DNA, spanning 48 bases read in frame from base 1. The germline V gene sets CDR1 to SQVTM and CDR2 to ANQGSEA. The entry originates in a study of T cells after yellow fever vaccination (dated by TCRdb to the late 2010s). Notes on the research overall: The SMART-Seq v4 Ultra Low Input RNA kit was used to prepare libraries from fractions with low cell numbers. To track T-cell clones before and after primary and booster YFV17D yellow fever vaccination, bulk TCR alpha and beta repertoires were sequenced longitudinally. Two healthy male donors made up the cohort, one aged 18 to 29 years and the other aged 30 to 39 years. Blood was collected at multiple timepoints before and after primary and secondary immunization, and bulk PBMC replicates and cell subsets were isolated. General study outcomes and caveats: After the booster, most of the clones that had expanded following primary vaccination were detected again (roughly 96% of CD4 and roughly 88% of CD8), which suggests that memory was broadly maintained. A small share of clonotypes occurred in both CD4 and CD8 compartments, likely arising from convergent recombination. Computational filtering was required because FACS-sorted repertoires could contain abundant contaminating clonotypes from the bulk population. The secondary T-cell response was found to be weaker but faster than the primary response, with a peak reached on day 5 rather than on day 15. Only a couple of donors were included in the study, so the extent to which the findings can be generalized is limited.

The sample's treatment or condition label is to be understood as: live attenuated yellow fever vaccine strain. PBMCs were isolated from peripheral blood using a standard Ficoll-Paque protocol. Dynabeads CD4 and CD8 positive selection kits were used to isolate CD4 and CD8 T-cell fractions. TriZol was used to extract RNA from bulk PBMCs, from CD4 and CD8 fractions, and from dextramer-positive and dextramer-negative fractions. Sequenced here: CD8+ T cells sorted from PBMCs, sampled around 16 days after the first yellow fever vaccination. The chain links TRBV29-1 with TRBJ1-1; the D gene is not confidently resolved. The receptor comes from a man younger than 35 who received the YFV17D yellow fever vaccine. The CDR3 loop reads CSVESALQAMNTEAFF. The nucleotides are TGCAGCGTTGAGTCAGCACTTCAGGCGATGAACACTGAAGCTTTCTTT.